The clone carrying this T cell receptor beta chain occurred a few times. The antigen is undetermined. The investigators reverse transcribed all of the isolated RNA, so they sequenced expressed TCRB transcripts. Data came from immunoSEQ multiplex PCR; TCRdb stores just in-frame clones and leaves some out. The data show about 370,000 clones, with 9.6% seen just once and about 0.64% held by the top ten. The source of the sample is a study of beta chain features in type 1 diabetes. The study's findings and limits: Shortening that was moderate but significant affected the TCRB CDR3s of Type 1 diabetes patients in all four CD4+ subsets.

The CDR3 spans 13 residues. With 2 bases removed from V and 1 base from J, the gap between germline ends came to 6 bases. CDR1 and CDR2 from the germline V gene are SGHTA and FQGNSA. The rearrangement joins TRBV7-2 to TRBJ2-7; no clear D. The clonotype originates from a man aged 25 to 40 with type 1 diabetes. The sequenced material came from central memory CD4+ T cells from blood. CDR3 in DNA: TGTGCCAGCAGCTTAATGATTTCCTACGAGCAGTACTTC. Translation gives CASSLMISYEQYF.